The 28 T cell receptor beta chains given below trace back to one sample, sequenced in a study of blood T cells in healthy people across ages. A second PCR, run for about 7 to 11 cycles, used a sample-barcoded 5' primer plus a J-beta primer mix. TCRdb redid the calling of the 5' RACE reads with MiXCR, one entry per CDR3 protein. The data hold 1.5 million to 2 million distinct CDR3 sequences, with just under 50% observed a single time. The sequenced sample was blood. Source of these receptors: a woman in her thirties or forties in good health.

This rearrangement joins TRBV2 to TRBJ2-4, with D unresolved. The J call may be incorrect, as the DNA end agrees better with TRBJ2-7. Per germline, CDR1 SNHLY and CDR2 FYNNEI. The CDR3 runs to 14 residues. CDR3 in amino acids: CASSGTVLFYEQYF. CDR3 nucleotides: TGTGCCAGCAGTGGAACCGTCCTATTCTACGAGCAGTACTTC.

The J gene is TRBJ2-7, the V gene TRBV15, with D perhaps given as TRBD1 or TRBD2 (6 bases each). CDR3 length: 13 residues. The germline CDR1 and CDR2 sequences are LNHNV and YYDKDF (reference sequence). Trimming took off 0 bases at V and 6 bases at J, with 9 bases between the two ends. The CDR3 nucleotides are TGTGCCACCAGCAGAGACGAGGGGGGCGAGCAGTACTTC. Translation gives CATSRDEGGEQYF.

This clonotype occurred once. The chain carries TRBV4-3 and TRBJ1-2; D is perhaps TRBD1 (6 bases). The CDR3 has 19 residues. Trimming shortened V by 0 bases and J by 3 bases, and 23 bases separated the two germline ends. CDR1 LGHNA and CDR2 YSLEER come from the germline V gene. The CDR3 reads CASSQDSAGDSGYDYGYTF. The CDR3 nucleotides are TGCGCCAGCAGCCAAGATTCCGCAGGGGATTCGGGATATGACTATGGCTACACCTTC.

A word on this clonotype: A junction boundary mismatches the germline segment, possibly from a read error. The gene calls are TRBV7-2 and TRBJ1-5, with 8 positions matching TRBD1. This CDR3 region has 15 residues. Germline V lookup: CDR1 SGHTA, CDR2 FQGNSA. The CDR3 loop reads CACSGSRGRDQPQHF. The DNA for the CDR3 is TGTGCCTGCAGCGGCAGCAGGGGGCGGGATCAGCCCCAGCATTTT.

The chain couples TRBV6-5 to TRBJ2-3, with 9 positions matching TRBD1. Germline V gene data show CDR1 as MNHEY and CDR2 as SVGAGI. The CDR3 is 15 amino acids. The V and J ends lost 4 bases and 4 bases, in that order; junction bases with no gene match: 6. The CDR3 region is CASSWGQGMADTQYF. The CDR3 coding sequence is TGTGCCAGCAGTTGGGGACAGGGTATGGCAGATACGCAGTATTTT.

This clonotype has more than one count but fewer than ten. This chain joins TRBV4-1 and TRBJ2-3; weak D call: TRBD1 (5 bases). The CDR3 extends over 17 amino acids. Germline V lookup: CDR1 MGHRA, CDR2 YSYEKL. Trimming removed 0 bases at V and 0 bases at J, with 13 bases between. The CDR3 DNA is TGCGCCAGCAGCCAAGAACTGCAGGGTTCTAGCACAGATACGCAGTATTTT. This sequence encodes CASSQELQGSSTDTQYF.

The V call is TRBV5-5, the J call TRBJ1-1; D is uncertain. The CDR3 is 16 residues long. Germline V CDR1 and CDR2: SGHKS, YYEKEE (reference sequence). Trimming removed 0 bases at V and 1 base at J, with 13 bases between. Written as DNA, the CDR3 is TGTGCCAGCAGCTTGGCCGCGGGTTTTGGGAACACTGAAGCTTTCTTT. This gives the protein CASSLAAGFGNTEAFF.

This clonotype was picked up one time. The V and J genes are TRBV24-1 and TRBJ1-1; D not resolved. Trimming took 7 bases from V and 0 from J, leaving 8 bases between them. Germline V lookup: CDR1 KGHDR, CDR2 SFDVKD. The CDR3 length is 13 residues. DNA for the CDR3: TGTGCCACCAGATCGGGTTTGAACACTGAAGCTTTCTTT. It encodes CATRSGLNTEAFF.

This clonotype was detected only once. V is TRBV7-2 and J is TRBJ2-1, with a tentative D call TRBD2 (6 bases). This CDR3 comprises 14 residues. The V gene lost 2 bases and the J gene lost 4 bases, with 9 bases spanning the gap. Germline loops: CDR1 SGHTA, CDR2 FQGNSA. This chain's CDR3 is CASSLLGLYNEQFF. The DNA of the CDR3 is TGTGCCAGCAGCTTACTGGGACTGTACAATGAGCAGTTCTTC. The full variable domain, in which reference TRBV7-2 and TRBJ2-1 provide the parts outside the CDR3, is GAGVSQSPSNKVTEKGKDVELRCDPISGHTALYWYRQSLGQGLEFLIYFQGNSAPDKSGLPSDRFSAERTGGSVSTLTIQRTQQEDSAVYLCASSLLGLYNEQFFGPGTRLTVL.

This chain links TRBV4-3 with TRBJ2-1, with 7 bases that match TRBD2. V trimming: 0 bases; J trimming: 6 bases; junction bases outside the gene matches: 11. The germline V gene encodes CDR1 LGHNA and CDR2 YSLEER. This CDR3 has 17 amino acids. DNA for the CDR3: TGCGCCAGCAGCCAAGAGTTTTCGGGGGGTTCGAGCAATGAGCAGTTCTTC. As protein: CASSQEFSGGSSNEQFF.

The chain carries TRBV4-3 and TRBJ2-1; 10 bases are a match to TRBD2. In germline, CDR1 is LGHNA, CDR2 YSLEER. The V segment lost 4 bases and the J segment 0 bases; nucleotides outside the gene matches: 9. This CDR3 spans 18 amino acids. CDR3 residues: CASSREGLAVSSYNEQFF. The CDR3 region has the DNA TGCGCCAGCAGCCGGGAAGGACTAGCGGTGAGCTCCTACAATGAGCAGTTCTTC.

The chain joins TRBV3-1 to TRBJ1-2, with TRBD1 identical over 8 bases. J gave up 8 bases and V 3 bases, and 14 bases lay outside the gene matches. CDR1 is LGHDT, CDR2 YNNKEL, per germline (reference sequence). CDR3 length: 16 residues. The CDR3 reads CASSHHSTGANLGYTF. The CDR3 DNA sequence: TGTGCCAGCAGCCACCACTCGACAGGGGCGAACCTCGGCTACACCTTC.

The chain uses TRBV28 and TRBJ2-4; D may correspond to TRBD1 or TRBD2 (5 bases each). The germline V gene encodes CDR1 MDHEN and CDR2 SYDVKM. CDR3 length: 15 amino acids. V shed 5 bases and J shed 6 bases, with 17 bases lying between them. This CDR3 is CASSVTGTALNIQYF. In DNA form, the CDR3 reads TGTGCCAGCAGTGTGACCGGGACGGCATTAAACATTCAGTACTTC.

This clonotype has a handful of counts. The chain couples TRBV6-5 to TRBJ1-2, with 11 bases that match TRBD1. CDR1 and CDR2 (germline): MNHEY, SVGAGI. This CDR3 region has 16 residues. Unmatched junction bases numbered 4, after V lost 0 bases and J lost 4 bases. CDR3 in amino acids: CASSYSGQGGSYGYTF. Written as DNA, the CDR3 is TGTGCCAGCAGTTACTCGGGACAGGGGGGATCCTATGGCTACACCTTC.

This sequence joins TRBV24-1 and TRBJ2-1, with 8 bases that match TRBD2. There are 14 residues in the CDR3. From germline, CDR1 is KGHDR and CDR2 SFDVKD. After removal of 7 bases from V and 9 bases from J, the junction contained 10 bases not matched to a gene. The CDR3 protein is CATSRSSGYGEQFF. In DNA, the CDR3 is TGTGCCACCAGCAGGTCTAGCGGGTATGGTGAGCAGTTCTTC.

The CDR3 is CASSGGFEQFF. CDR3 coding DNA: TGTGCCAGCAGCGGCGGGTTTGAGCAGTTCTTC. The J gene is TRBJ2-1, the V gene TRBV7-4; D possibly corresponds to TRBD2 (5 bases). The V gene's germline CDR1 is SGHVT and CDR2 SQSDAQ. Trimming took 5 bases from V and 9 from J, leaving 8 bases between them. The CDR3 runs 11 residues.

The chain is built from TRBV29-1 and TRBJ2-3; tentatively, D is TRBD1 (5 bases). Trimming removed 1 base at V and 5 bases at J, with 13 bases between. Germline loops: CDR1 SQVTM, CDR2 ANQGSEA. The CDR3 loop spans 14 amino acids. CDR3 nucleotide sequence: TGCAGCGTTGAAGGTGACAGCCTCAGAGATACGCAGTATTTT. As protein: CSVEGDSLRDTQYF.

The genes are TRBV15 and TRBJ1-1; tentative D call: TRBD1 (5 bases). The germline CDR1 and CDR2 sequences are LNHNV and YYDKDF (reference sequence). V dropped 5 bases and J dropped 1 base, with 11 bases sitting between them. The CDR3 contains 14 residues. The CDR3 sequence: CATSHTGENTEAFF. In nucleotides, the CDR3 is TGTGCCACCAGCCATACAGGAGAGAACACTGAAGCTTTCTTT.

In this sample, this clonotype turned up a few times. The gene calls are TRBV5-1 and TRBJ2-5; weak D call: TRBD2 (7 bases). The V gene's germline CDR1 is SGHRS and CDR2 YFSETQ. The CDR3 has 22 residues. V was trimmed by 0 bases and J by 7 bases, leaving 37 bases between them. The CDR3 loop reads CASSLEMRTRLAGALWEGTQYF. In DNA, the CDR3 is TGCGCCAGCAGCTTGGAGATGAGAACCCGACTGGCGGGGGCTCTATGGGAGGGGACCCAGTACTTC.

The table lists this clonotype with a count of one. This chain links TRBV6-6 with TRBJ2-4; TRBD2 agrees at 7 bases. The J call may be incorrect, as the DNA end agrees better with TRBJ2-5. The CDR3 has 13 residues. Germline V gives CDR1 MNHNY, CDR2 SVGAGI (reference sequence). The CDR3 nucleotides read TGTGCCAGCACCCGACTAGCCTCAGAGACCCAGTACTTC. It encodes CASTRLASETQYF.

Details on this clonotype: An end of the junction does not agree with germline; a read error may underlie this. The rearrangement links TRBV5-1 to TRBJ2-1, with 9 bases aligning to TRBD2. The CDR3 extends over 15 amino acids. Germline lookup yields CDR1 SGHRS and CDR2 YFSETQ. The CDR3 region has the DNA TGCGCCGGCAGCCCTCGTCTAGCGGGGAAGAATGAGCAGTTCTTC. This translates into CAGSPRLAGKNEQFF.

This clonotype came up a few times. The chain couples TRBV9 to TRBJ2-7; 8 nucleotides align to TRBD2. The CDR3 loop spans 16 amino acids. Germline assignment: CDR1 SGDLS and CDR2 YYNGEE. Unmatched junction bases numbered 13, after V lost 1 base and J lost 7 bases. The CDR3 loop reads CASSVSPSGGNNEQYF. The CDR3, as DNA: TGTGCCAGCAGCGTATCTCCCAGCGGGGGTAACAATGAGCAGTACTTC.

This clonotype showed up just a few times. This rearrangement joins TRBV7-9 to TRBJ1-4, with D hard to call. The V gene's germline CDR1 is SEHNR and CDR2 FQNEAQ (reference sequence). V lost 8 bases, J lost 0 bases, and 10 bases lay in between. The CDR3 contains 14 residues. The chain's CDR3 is CASEIGATNEKLFF. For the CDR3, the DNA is TGTGCCAGCGAGATTGGTGCAACTAATGAAAAACTGTTTTTT.

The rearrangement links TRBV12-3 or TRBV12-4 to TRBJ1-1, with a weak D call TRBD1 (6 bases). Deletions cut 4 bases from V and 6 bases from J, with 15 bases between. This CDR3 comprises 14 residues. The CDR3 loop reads CASSSGASSSEAFF. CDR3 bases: TGTGCCAGCAGTTCAGGGGCCTCTTCCTCTGAAGCTTTCTTT.

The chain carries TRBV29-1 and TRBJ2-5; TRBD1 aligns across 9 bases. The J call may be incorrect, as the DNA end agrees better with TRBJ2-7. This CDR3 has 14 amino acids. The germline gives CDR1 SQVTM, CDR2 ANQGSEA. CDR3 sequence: CSYSPGTGPYEQYF. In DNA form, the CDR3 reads TGCAGCTATTCACCCGGGACAGGGCCTTACGAGCAGTACTTC.

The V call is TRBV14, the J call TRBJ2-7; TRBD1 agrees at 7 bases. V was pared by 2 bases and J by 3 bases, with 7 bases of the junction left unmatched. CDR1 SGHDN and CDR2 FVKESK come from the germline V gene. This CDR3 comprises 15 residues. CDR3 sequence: CASSQPGTVSYEQYF. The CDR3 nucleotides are TGTGCCAGCAGCCAACCCGGGACAGTAAGCTACGAGCAGTACTTC. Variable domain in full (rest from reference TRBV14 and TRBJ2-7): EAGVTQFPSHSVIEKGQTVTLRCDPISGHDNLYWYRRVMGKEIKFLLHFVKESKQDESGMPNNRFLAERTGGTYSTLKVQPAELEDSGVYFCASSQPGTVSYEQYFGPGTRLTVT.

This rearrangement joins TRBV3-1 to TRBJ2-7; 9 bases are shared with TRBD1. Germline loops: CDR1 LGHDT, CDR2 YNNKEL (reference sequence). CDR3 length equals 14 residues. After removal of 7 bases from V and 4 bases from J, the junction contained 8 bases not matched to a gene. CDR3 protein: CASTTGGTGYEQYF. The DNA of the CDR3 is TGTGCCAGCACCACAGGTGGGACAGGGTACGAGCAGTACTTC.

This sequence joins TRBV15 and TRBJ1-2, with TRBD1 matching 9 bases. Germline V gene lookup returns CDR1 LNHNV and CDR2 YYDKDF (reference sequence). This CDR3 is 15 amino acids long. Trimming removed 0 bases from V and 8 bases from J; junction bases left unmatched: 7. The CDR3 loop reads CATSRDRDRDPGYTF. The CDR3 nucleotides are TGTGCCACCAGCAGAGACCGGGACAGGGACCCCGGCTACACCTTC.